One T cell receptor beta chain is described in this entry. What antigen it recognizes has not been identified. The record has no base qualities; no much larger clone is one base away. This sample was included in a study of CD8 T cells in ankylosing spondylitis (dated by TCRdb to about 2017). Background on the whole study: The study set out to find disease-linked TCR variants by profiling T cell receptor beta repertoires in ankylosing spondylitis patients and healthy donors. Peripheral blood was sampled, and synovial fluid was additionally collected from ankylosing spondylitis patients. The full study cohort was made up of 25 to 30 ankylosing spondylitis patients and approximately 100 healthy donors. Points the paper makes about the study in general: The disease-linked clones showed a CD8+ phenotype and occurred at relatively low frequencies in peripheral blood. Significant enrichment of the disease-linked clones was reported in matched synovial fluid samples from ankylosing spondylitis patients. A TCR beta motif made up of several highly homologous amino acid variants appeared to be characteristic of blood from ankylosing spondylitis patients. Some of the motif variants had been reported before in the synovial fluid and blood of reactive arthritis patients, a finding that suggests common disease-initiation mechanisms.

For sequencing, an Illumina HiSeq 2500 was employed. Quantitative 5'-RACE with molecular barcodes was the method used to prepare the TCR beta libraries. Processing in the source paper ran as follows. Disease-linked TCR variants were identified with a new computational method built on a probabilistic model of VDJ rearrangement. TCRdb ran its own pipeline on the public reads, namely fastp trimming at Q25 and MiXCR clone calling, and kept in-frame beta chains. CDR3 protein sequences are deduplicated, and each keeps its most common genes and DNA. TCRdb, not the authors, supplied the V and J calls. The sample data list 300,000 to 350,000 distinct CDR3 sequences, and around 10% of these were observed just once. The ten most abundant clones make up roughly 9% of the sample. The germline V gene (reference sequence) sets CDR1 to DFQATT and CDR2 to SNEGSKA. Including cysteine and phenylalanine, the CDR3 has 14 amino acids. Of the read, only the CDR3 DNA is kept; its 42 bases are in frame from base 1. The germline V end is reduced by 2 bases and the J end by 2 bases; junction bases left unmatched: 2.

The sequence was obtained from a female donor with ankylosing spondylitis or in good health (not recorded which). The chain is assembled from TRBV20-1 and TRBJ2-2; 7 nucleotides in the junction match TRBD2. Sequences were obtained from blood, either unsorted or a sorted T cell fraction (not recorded which). The bases read TGCAGTGCTAGATCGGGGGGTAACACCGGGGAGCTGTTTTTT. It translates to CSARSGGNTGELFF.